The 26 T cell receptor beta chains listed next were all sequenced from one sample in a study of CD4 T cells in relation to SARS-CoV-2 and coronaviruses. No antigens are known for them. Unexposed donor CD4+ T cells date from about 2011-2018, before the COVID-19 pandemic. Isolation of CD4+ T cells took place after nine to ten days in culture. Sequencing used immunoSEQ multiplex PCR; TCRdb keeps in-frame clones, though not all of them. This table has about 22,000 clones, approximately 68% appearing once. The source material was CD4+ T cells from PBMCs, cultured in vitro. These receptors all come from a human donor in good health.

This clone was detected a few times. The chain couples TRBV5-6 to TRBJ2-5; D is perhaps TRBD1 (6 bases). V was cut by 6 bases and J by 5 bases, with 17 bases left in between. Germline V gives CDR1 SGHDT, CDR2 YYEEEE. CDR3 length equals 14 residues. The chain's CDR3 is CASNIRQVGETQYF. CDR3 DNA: TGTGCCAGCAATATTCGACAGGTTGGTGAGACCCAGTACTTC.

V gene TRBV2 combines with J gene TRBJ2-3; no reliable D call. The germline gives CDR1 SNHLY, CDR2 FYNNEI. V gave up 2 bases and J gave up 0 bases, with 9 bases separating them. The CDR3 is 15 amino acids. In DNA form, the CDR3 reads TGTGCCAGCAGTGAACGCTTGACTAGCACAGATACGCAGTATTTT. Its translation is CASSERLTSTDTQYF.

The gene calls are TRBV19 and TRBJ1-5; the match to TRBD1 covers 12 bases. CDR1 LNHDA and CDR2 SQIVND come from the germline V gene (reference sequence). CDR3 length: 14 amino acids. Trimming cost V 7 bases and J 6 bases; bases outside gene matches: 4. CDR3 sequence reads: CASTGTGGGQPQHF. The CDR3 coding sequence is TGTGCCAGTACCGGGACAGGGGGCGGTCAGCCCCAGCATTTT.

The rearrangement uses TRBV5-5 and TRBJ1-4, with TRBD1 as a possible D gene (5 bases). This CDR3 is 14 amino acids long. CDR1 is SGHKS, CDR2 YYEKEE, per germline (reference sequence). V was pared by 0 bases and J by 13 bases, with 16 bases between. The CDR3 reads CASSLDGGPGGLFF. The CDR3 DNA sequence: TGTGCCAGCAGCTTGGACGGGGGACCGGGGGGACTGTTTTTT.

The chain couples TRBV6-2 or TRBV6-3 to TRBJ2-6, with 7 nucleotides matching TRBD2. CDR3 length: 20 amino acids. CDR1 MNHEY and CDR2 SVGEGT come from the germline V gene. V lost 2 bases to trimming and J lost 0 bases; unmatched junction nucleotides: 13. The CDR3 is CASSYVGGTSASSGANVLTF. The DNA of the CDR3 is TGTGCCAGCAGTTACGTTGGTGGTACTAGCGCCAGCTCTGGGGCCAACGTCCTGACTTTC.

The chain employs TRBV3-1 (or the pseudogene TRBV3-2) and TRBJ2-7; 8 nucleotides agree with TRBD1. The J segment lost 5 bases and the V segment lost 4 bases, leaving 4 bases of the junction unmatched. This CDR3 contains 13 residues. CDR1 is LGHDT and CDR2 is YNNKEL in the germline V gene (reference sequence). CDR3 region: CASSRTGINEQYF. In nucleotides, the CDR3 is TGTGCCAGCAGCCGGACAGGGATAAACGAGCAGTACTTC.

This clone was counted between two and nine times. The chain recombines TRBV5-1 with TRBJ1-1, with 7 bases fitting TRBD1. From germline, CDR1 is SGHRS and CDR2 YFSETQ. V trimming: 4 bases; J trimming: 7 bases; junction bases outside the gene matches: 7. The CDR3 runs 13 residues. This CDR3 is CASSRDRDLEAFF. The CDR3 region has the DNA TGCGCCAGCAGCCGTGACAGGGACCTTGAAGCTTTCTTT.

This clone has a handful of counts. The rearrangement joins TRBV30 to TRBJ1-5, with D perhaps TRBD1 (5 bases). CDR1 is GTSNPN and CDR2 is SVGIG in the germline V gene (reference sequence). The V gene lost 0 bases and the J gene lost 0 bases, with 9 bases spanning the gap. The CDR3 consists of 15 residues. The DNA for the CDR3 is TGTGCCTGGAGTGTCGGGGGGGGTAGCAATCAGCCCCAGCATTTT. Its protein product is CAWSVGGGSNQPQHF.

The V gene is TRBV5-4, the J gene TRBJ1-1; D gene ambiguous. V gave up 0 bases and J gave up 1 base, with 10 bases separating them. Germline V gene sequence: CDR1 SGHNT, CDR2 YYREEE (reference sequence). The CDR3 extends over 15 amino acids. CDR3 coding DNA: TGTGCCAGCAGCTTGGGCGGTGCTCAGAACACTGAAGCTTTCTTT. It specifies CASSLGGAQNTEAFF.

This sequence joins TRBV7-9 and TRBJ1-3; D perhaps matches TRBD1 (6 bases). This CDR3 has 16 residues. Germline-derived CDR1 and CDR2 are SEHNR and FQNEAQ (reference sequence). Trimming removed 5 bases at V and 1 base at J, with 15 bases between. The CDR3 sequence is CASSPFRDKSGNTIYF. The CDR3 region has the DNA TGTGCCAGCAGCCCATTTAGGGACAAGTCTGGAAACACCATATATTTT.

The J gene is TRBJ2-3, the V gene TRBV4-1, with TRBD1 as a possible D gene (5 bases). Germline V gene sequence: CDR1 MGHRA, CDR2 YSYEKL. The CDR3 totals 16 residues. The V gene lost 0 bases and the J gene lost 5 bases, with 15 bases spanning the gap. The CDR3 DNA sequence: TGCGCCAGCAGCCAAGACATAAGGGGCGTCGTAGATACGCAGTATTTT. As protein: CASSQDIRGVVDTQYF.

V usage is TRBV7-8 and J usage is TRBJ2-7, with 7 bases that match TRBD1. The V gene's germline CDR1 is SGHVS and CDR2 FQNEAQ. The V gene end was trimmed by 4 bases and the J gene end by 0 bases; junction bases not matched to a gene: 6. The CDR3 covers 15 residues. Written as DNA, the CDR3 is TGTGCCAGCAGCTCCCTCACAGGGGTCTCCTACGAGCAGTACTTC. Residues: CASSSLTGVSYEQYF.

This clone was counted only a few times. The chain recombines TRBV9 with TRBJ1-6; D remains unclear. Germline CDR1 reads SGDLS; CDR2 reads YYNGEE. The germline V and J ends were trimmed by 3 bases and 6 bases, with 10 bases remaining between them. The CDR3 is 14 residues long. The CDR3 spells CASSGGDFNSPLHF. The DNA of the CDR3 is TGTGCCAGCAGCGGCGGGGATTTTAATTCACCCCTCCACTTT. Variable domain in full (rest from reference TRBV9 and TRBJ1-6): DSGVTQTPKHLITATGQRVTLRCSPRSGDLSVYWYQQSLDQGLQFLIQYYNGEERAKGNILERFSAQQFPDLHSELNLSSLELGDSALYFCASSGGDFNSPLHFGNGTRLTVT.

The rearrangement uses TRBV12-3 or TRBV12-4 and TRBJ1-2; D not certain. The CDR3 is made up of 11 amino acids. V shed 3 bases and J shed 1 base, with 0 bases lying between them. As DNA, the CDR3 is TGTGCCAGCAGTTTTAACTATGGCTACACCTTC. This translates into CASSFNYGYTF.

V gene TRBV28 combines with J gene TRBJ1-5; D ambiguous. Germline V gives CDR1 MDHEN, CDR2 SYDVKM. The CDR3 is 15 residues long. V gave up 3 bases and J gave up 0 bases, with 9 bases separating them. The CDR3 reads CASSLAEHSNQPQHF. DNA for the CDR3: TGTGCCAGCAGTTTGGCGGAGCATAGCAATCAGCCCCAGCATTTT.

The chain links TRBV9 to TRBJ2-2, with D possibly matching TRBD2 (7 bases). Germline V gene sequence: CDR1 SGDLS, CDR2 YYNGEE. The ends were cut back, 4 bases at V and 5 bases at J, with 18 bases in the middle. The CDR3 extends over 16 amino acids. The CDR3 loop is CASSPLAGEGTGELFF. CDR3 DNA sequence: TGTGCCAGCAGCCCGCTGGCAGGGGAGGGAACCGGGGAGCTGTTTTTT.

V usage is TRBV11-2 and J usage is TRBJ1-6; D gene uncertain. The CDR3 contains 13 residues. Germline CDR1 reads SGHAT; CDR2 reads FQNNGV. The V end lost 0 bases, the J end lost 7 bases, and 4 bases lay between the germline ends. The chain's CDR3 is CASSLEGNSPLHF. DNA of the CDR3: TGTGCCAGCAGCTTAGAGGGCAATTCACCCCTCCACTTT.

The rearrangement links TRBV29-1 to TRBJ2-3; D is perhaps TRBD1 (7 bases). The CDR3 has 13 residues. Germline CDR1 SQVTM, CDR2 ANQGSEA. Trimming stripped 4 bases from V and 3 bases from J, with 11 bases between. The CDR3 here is CSVVAGGTDTQYF. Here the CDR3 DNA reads TGCAGCGTTGTTGCAGGGGGGACAGATACGCAGTATTTT.

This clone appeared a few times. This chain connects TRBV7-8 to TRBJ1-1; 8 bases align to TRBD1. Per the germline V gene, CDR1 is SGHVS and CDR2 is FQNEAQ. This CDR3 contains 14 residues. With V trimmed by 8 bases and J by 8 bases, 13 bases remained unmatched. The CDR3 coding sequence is TGTGCCAGCGCTCGGACAGGGCGGGATCTGGAAGCTTTCTTT. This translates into CASARTGRDLEAFF.

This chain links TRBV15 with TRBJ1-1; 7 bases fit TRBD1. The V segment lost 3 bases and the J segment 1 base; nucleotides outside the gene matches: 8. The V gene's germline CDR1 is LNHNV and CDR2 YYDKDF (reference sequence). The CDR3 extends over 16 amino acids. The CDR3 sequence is CATSSSPGQRNTEAFF. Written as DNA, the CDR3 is TGTGCCACCAGCAGCTCGCCGGGACAGCGGAACACTGAAGCTTTCTTT.

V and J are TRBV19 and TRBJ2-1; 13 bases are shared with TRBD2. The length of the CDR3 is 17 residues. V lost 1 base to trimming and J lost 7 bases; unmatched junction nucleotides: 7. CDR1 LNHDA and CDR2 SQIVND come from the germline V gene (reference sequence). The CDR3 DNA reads TGTGCCAGTAGTATAGGGACTAGCGGGGGCCAACGGAATGAGCAGTTCTTC. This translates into CASSIGTSGGQRNEQFF. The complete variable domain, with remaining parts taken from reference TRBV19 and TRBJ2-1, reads DGGITQSPKYLFRKEGQNVTLSCEQNLNHDAMYWYRQDPGQGLRLIYYSQIVNDFQKGDIAEGYSVSREKKESFPLTVTSAQKNPTAFYLCASSIGTSGGQRNEQFFGPGTRLTVL.

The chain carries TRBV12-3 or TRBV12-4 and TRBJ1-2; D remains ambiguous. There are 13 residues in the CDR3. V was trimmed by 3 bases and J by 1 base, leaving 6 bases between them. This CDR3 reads CASSFRDNYGYTF. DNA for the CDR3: TGTGCCAGCAGTTTTCGGGATAACTATGGCTACACCTTC.

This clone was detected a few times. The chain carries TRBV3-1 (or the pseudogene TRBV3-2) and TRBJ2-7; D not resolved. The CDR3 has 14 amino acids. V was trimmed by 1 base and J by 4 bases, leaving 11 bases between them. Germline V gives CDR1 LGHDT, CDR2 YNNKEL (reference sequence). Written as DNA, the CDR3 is TGTGCCAGCAGCCAAGGGCTCGACCTATACGAGCAGTACTTC. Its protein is CASSQGLDLYEQYF.

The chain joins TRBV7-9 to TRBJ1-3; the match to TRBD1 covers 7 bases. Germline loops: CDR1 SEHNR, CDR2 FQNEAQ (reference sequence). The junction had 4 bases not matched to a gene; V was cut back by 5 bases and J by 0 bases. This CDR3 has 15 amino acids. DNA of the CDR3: TGTGCCAGCAGCCCCCGACAGGGCTCTGGAAACACCATATATTTT. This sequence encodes CASSPRQGSGNTIYF.

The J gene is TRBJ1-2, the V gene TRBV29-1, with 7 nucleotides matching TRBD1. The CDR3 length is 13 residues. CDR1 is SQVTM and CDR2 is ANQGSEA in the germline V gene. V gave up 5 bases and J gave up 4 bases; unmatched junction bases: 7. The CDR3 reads CSVTVGQSYGYTF. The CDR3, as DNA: TGCAGCGTTACCGTGGGACAGAGCTATGGCTACACCTTC.

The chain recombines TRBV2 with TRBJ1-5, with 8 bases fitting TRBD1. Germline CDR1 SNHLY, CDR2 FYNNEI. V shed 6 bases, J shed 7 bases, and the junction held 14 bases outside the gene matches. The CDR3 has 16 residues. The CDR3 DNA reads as TGTGCCAGCAGCCCCCCGGGTAACAGGGGGTCACAGCCCCAGCATTTT. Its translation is CASSPPGNRGSQPQHF.